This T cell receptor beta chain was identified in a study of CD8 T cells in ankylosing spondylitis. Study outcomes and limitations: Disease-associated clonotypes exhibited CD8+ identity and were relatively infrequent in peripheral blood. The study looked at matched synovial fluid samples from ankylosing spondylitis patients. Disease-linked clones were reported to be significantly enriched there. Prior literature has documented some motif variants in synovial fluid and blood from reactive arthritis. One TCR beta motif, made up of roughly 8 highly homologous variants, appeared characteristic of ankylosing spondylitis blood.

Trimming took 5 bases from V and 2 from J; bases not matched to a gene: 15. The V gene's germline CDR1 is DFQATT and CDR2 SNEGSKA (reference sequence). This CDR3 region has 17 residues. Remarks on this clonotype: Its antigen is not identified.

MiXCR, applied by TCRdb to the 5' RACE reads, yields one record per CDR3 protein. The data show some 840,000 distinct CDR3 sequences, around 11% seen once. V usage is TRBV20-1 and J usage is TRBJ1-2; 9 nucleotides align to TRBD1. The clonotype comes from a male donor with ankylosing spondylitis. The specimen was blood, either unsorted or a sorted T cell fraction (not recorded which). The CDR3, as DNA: TGCAGTGCTTCGACTTCCCGGGACAGGGTCCTGAACTATGGCTACACCTTC. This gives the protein CSASTSRDRVLNYGYTF.